A selection of T cell receptor beta chains follows, all from one sample in a study of shared clonotypes between healthy human individuals. TCRdb keeps only in-frame clones here, not all; method: immunoSEQ multiplex PCR. The sample consists of over 750,000 clones, roughly 96% of them appearing once. Sequencing was done on a sample of naive CD8+ T cells sorted from blood. The receptors stem from a man aged 30 to 39 in good health. The CDR3 runs from the conserved cysteine through the conserved F or W. Each record gives: V gene, D gene, J gene, clone size, CDR3 DNA, CDR3 protein. D genes are given only for firm matches. Some rows mark clone size as missing; the rest say once, few, many or name a class of expanded clone.

v_gene: TRBV27; d_gene: -; j_gene: TRBJ2-2; abundance: -; CDR3nt: TGTGCCAGCAGTCCCCACTCCACCGGGGAGCTGTTTTTT; CDR3aa: CASSPHSTGELFF
v_gene: TRBV5-1; d_gene: -; j_gene: TRBJ1-1; abundance: -; CDR3nt: TGCGCCAGCAGCGCCCTAGGAGGCGCCGCTGTCAAAATGAACACTGAAGCTTTCTTT; CDR3aa: CASSALGGAAVKMNTEAFF
v_gene: TRBV29-1; d_gene: TRBD1; j_gene: TRBJ2-5; abundance: once; CDR3nt: TGCAGCGTTGAAGAACACCGGGACAGGGCTCAAGAGACCCAGTACTTC; CDR3aa: CSVEEHRDRAQETQYF
v_gene: TRBV27; d_gene: -; j_gene: TRBJ2-6; abundance: once; CDR3nt: TGTGCCAGTTGCAACAGTTATGGGGCCAACGTCCTGACTTTC; CDR3aa: CASCNSYGANVLTF
v_gene: TRBV12-5; d_gene: TRBD1; j_gene: TRBJ2-5; abundance: few; CDR3nt: TGTGCTAGTGGCGCAGGGGGCCCAGAGACCCAGTACTTC; CDR3aa: CASGAGGPETQYF
v_gene: TRBV28; d_gene: TRBD1; j_gene: TRBJ1-2; abundance: -; CDR3nt: TGTGCCAGCAGTTTTTATCTGGCAGGGGGCTATGGCTACACCTTC; CDR3aa: CASSFYLAGGYGYTF
v_gene: TRBV7-9; d_gene: TRBD2; j_gene: TRBJ2-1; abundance: -; CDR3nt: TGTGCCAGCAGCTTACGTAGCGGGGGCTACAATGAGCAGTTCTTC; CDR3aa: CASSLRSGGYNEQFF
v_gene: TRBV7-9; d_gene: -; j_gene: TRBJ2-7; abundance: -; CDR3nt: TGTGCCAGCAGCTTAGTGGGCAAAGACATCACCTACGAGCAGTACTTC; CDR3aa: CASSLVGKDITYEQYF
v_gene: TRBV5-4; d_gene: TRBD1; j_gene: TRBJ2-2; abundance: -; CDR3nt: TGTGCCAGCAGCGGACCGGGACAGGGGGTTACCGGGGAGCTGTTTTTT; CDR3aa: CASSGPGQGVTGELFF
v_gene: TRBV2; d_gene: -; j_gene: TRBJ1-2; abundance: -; CDR3nt: TGTGCCAGCAGTGTATGGGGTTTGGGCTATGGCTACACCTTC; CDR3aa: CASSVWGLGYGYTF
v_gene: TRBV7-2; d_gene: -; j_gene: TRBJ2-7; abundance: -; CDR3nt: TGTGCCAGCAGCTCTACAGGGTACGAGCAGTACTTC; CDR3aa: CASSSTGYEQYF
v_gene: TRBV28; d_gene: -; j_gene: TRBJ2-7; abundance: -; CDR3nt: TGTGCCAGCAGTTTATTGGTCTACGAGCAGTACTTC; CDR3aa: CASSLLVYEQYF
v_gene: TRBV5-1; d_gene: -; j_gene: TRBJ2-1; abundance: -; CDR3nt: TGCGCCAGCAGCTTAAGGCCAGGGGCATTCGGTGAGCAGTTCTTC; CDR3aa: CASSLRPGAFGEQFF
v_gene: TRBV29-1; d_gene: -; j_gene: TRBJ1-2; abundance: once; CDR3nt: TGCAGCGTCCTAAGGGGTTACGACTATGGCTACACCTTC; CDR3aa: CSVLRGYDYGYTF
v_gene: TRBV28; d_gene: -; j_gene: TRBJ2-1; abundance: -; CDR3nt: TGTGCCAGCAGTTTAACAACCTCGGAGGGCGACTACAATGAGCAGTTCTTC; CDR3aa: CASSLTTSEGDYNEQFF
v_gene: TRBV29-1; d_gene: -; j_gene: TRBJ2-7; abundance: -; CDR3nt: TGCAGCGTTGTCGGGGACCTCTCCTACGAGCAGTACTTC; CDR3aa: CSVVGDLSYEQYF
v_gene: TRBV7-9; d_gene: -; j_gene: TRBJ1-2; abundance: once; CDR3nt: TGTGCCAGCAGCCCCCCCGTCGGGGCTGTATATGGCTACACCTTC; CDR3aa: CASSPPVGAVYGYTF
v_gene: TRBV6-5; d_gene: -; j_gene: TRBJ2-1; abundance: -; CDR3nt: TGTGCCAGCAGTCACAGCGATGAGCAGTTCTTC; CDR3aa: CASSHSDEQFF
v_gene: TRBV11-2; d_gene: -; j_gene: TRBJ2-1; abundance: -; CDR3nt: TGTGCCAGCAGCTCAAGGAAACAGGACAGTCTAAACAATGAGCAGTTCTTC; CDR3aa: CASSSRKQDSLNNEQFF
v_gene: TRBV14; d_gene: -; j_gene: TRBJ2-7; abundance: -; CDR3nt: TGTGCCAGCAGCCAAGGAGCCAGCGGGCCCTCCTACGAGCAGTACTTC; CDR3aa: CASSQGASGPSYEQYF
v_gene: TRBV4-1; d_gene: -; j_gene: TRBJ1-2; abundance: -; CDR3nt: TGCGCCAGCAGCCAAGATACTGTCGATGGCTACACCTTC; CDR3aa: CASSQDTVDGYTF
v_gene: TRBV15; d_gene: -; j_gene: TRBJ2-2; abundance: once; CDR3nt: TGTGCCACCAGCAGAGATGAATTGGACACCGGGGAGCTGTTTTTT; CDR3aa: CATSRDELDTGELFF
v_gene: TRBV9; d_gene: -; j_gene: TRBJ1-2; abundance: -; CDR3nt: TGTGCCAGCAGCCCTTTCACTCAGAGACAAGACTATGGCTACACCTTC; CDR3aa: CASSPFTQRQDYGYTF
v_gene: TRBV15; d_gene: -; j_gene: TRBJ2-1; abundance: -; CDR3nt: TGTGCCACCAGCTCCAGAGGGTCCTCGAATGAGCAGTTCTTC; CDR3aa: CATSSRGSSNEQFF
v_gene: TRBV5-5; d_gene: TRBD1; j_gene: TRBJ2-7; abundance: -; CDR3nt: TGTGCCAGCTTGGGGACAGGGTATTCCTACGAGCAGTACTTC; CDR3aa: CASLGTGYSYEQYF
v_gene: TRBV5-4; d_gene: -; j_gene: TRBJ1-1; abundance: -; CDR3nt: TGTGCCAGCAGCCTGGAGGGCCGGGGCACTGAAGCTTTCTTT; CDR3aa: CASSLEGRGTEAFF
v_gene: TRBV10-1; d_gene: -; j_gene: TRBJ2-1; abundance: -; CDR3nt: TGCGCCAGCATTTCAAGGCGTCAGAGCTCCTACAATGAGCAGTTCTTC; CDR3aa: CASISRRQSSYNEQFF
v_gene: TRBV11-2; d_gene: TRBD2; j_gene: TRBJ2-1; abundance: -; CDR3nt: TGTGCCAGCAGCCTCGAACTAGCGGGAGGGGGGAATGAGCAGTTCTTC; CDR3aa: CASSLELAGGGNEQFF
v_gene: TRBV7-3; d_gene: -; j_gene: TRBJ2-4; abundance: -; CDR3nt: TGTGCCAGCAGCTTAAATCCAGGGGCAGAAAACATTCAGTACTTC; CDR3aa: CASSLNPGAENIQYF
v_gene: TRBV28; d_gene: -; j_gene: TRBJ2-3; abundance: -; CDR3nt: TGTGCCAGCAGCTGGGGCGTCGGCACAGATACGCAGTATTTT; CDR3aa: CASSWGVGTDTQYF
v_gene: TRBV6-6; d_gene: -; j_gene: TRBJ2-5; abundance: -; CDR3nt: TGTGCCAGCAGTTACATCGGGTACCAAGAGACCCAGTACTTC; CDR3aa: CASSYIGYQETQYF
v_gene: TRBV2; d_gene: -; j_gene: TRBJ2-7; abundance: once; CDR3nt: TGTGCCAGCAGTGAAGCGCTTAGGACCTCCCACGAGCAGTACTTC; CDR3aa: CASSEALRTSHEQYF
v_gene: TRBV29-1; d_gene: TRBD1; j_gene: TRBJ1-2; abundance: -; CDR3nt: TGCAGCGCAAACCCGACAGGGGACTATGGCTACACCTTC; CDR3aa: CSANPTGDYGYTF
v_gene: TRBV5-4; d_gene: TRBD1; j_gene: TRBJ2-4; abundance: -; CDR3nt: TGTGCCAGCAGCCCGCGACAGGGGGCCCGAGCCAAAAACATTCAGTACTTC; CDR3aa: CASSPRQGARAKNIQYF
v_gene: TRBV7-9; d_gene: -; j_gene: TRBJ2-1; abundance: -; CDR3nt: TGTGCCAGCAGCCGGGGACCCGTAAAAGAGCAGTTCTTC; CDR3aa: CASSRGPVKEQFF
v_gene: TRBV2; d_gene: -; j_gene: TRBJ2-1; abundance: -; CDR3nt: TGTGCCAGCAGTGAAGCTATAGTCACGGATGAGCAGTTCTTC; CDR3aa: CASSEAIVTDEQFF
v_gene: TRBV7-2; d_gene: TRBD1; j_gene: TRBJ2-6; abundance: -; CDR3nt: TGTGCCAGCAGCTCCGGGACAGGGGTATTTGGGGCCAACGTCCTGACTTTC; CDR3aa: CASSSGTGVFGANVLTF
v_gene: TRBV6-6; d_gene: TRBD1; j_gene: TRBJ1-5; abundance: -; CDR3nt: TGTGCCAGCAGTTACTACAGGGGGCGGGGCAATCAGCCCCAGCATTTT; CDR3aa: CASSYYRGRGNQPQHF
v_gene: TRBV5-1; d_gene: TRBD2; j_gene: TRBJ2-1; abundance: -; CDR3nt: TGCGCCAGCAGCCCATTATCTAGCGGGAGGTGGCATGAGCAGTTCTTC; CDR3aa: CASSPLSSGRWHEQFF
v_gene: TRBV5-1; d_gene: TRBD2; j_gene: TRBJ2-2; abundance: -; CDR3nt: TGCGCCAGCAGCTCATTGGTGCCCCTAGCGGGAGAGGCCACCGGGGAGCTGTTTTTT; CDR3aa: CASSSLVPLAGEATGELFF
v_gene: TRBV7-9; d_gene: -; j_gene: TRBJ1-2; abundance: -; CDR3nt: TGTGCCAGCAGCTTAGGACCAACAAACTATGGCTACACCTTC; CDR3aa: CASSLGPTNYGYTF
v_gene: TRBV5-4; d_gene: -; j_gene: TRBJ2-5; abundance: once; CDR3nt: TGTGCCAGCAGCTTCCCCGGGGAAGAGACCCAGTACTTC; CDR3aa: CASSFPGEETQYF
v_gene: TRBV5-5; d_gene: TRBD2; j_gene: TRBJ2-1; abundance: -; CDR3nt: TGTGCCAGCAGCTTGGCCCTAGCGGGAGTCCCCAATGAGCAGTTCTTC; CDR3aa: CASSLALAGVPNEQFF
v_gene: TRBV4-1; d_gene: TRBD1; j_gene: TRBJ1-5; abundance: -; CDR3nt: TGCGCCAGCAGCCAAGATTATGGGACAGGGGGCCTGGGGCAGCCCCAGCATTTT; CDR3aa: CASSQDYGTGGLGQPQHF
v_gene: TRBV27; d_gene: -; j_gene: TRBJ2-3; abundance: -; CDR3nt: TGTGCCAGCAGTTTCCTAGGAGGGGGAGAGGGCACAGATACGCAGTATTTT; CDR3aa: CASSFLGGGEGTDTQYF
v_gene: TRBV7-8; d_gene: -; j_gene: TRBJ2-7; abundance: -; CDR3nt: TGTGCCAGCAGCCCAAAGTACCGCTACGAGCAGTACTTC; CDR3aa: CASSPKYRYEQYF
v_gene: TRBV6-6; d_gene: -; j_gene: TRBJ2-3; abundance: -; CDR3nt: TGTGCCAGTGCAAGGGTAGATACGCAGTATTTT; CDR3aa: CASARVDTQYF
v_gene: TRBV25-1; d_gene: -; j_gene: TRBJ1-3; abundance: -; CDR3nt: TGTGCCAGCAGTGAGCCGGGGTTCTCTGGAAACACCATATATTTT; CDR3aa: CASSEPGFSGNTIYF
v_gene: TRBV19; d_gene: -; j_gene: TRBJ2-4; abundance: -; CDR3nt: TGTGCCAGTAGTATTCTCGTCGCCGGGATTGGGATTCAGTACTTC; CDR3aa: CASSILVAGIGIQYF
v_gene: TRBV27; d_gene: TRBD2; j_gene: TRBJ2-1; abundance: -; CDR3nt: TGTGCCAGCAGTTTATCGCCGGGACTAGTCTACAATGAGCAGTTCTTC; CDR3aa: CASSLSPGLVYNEQFF
v_gene: TRBV9; d_gene: -; j_gene: TRBJ2-1; abundance: -; CDR3nt: TGTGCCAGCAGCGGCGATGAGCGGGAGCAGTTCTTC; CDR3aa: CASSGDEREQFF
v_gene: TRBV9; d_gene: TRBD1; j_gene: TRBJ2-2; abundance: -; CDR3nt: TGTGCCAGCAGCCTAAGCGGGACAGGGTCCGGGGAGCTGTTTTTT; CDR3aa: CASSLSGTGSGELFF
v_gene: TRBV12-5; d_gene: -; j_gene: TRBJ2-1; abundance: -; CDR3nt: TGTGCTAGTGGTTCGGCTAGCGCAGACAATGAGCAGTTCTTC; CDR3aa: CASGSASADNEQFF
v_gene: TRBV4-3; d_gene: TRBD1; j_gene: TRBJ2-3; abundance: once; CDR3nt: TGCGCCAGCAGCCGGGGGACAGGCGTCGCAGATACGCAGTATTTT; CDR3aa: CASSRGTGVADTQYF
v_gene: TRBV10-3; d_gene: -; j_gene: TRBJ1-1; abundance: -; CDR3nt: TGTGCCATCAGTGAGGGTAGGGTCACTGAAGCTTTCTTT; CDR3aa: CAISEGRVTEAFF